Listed below are T cell receptor beta chains from one sample, sequenced in a study of cytomegalovirus exposure and HLA in healthy donors. The table came from immunoSEQ multiplex PCR; TCRdb's copy has only in-frame clones and leaves some out. The sample totals roughly 120,000 clones; its top ten clones hold about 2.2%. Specimen: PBMCs. These receptors were collected from a man between 35 and 55 years old in good health and CMV-seronegative. The conserved cysteine and the conserved F or W are not part of the CDR3 here. Each record gives: J gene, V gene, CDR3 protein.

>TRBJ2-2|TRBV19
ASSRQGSSTGELF
>TRBJ2-2|TRBV6-6
ASSPDRGYTGELF
>TRBJ2-1|TRBV19
ASSLRQGNEQF
>TRBJ2-4|TRBV25-1
ASSEDTLRNIQY
>TRBJ2-1|TRBV5-1
ASSFALGLTSYNEQF
>TRBJ2-3|TRBV5-4
ASSLGGTGGRDTQY
>TRBJ1-2|TRBV11-3
ASSFGTGGNYGYT
>TRBJ2-3|TRBV19
ASSIDRLATQY
>TRBJ2-7|TRBV7-6
ASSSGLAGGYEQY
>TRBJ1-4|TRBV7-9
ASSTKGAPNEKLF
>TRBJ2-3|TRBV19
ASSIDRAASTDTQY
>TRBJ1-2|TRBV4-2
ASRQVPSYGYT
>TRBJ2-7|TRBV10-1
ASRGGGGGYPGHLTYEQY
>TRBJ2-3|TRBV9
ASSPMTGSRTDTQY
>TRBJ2-1|TRBV2
ASSLRAGGNEQF
>TRBJ2-1|TRBV28
ASRALLGRRGEF
>TRBJ1-3|TRBV18
ASSTLEAGSGNTIY